The sequence of this T cell receptor (beta chain) was determined in a study of identical twins. About this clonotype: Its antigen is not identified.

A universal primer site arose from template switching, and cDNA bore unique molecular identifiers. TCRdb recomputed calls from the 5' RACE reads with MiXCR, one row per CDR3 protein. Of 250,000 to 300,000 distinct CDR3 sequences listed, around 8.8% are singletons. The germline V and J ends were trimmed by 7 bases and 1 base, with 7 bases remaining between them. From germline, CDR1 is SQVTM and CDR2 ANQGSEA. The CDR3 totals 11 residues. The study, taken as a whole, reports: Twins shared out-of-frame alpha sequences with excess low generation probability.

The data were also submitted as part of a second study, on yellow fever vaccine responses in identical twins.

What was sequenced was CD8+ T cells sorted from blood. The chain uses TRBV29-1 and TRBJ1-1, with D tentatively TRBD1 (6 bases). The clonotype comes from a woman under 30 in good health. Here the CDR3 DNA reads TGCAGCGGAGGGGGGAACACTGAAGCTTTCTTT. Translating it yields CSGGGNTEAFF. Using reference TRBV29-1 and TRBJ1-1 for the parts outside the CDR3, the full variable domain is SAVISQKPSRDICQRGTSLTIQCQVDSQVTMMFWYRQQPGQSLTLIATANQGSEATYESGFVIDKFPISRPNLTFSTLTVSNMSPEDSSIYLCSGGGNTEAFFGQGTRLTVV.